This TCR beta chain comes out of a study of patients and donors after allogeneic stem cell transplantation. V was trimmed by 8 bases and J by 5 bases, leaving 14 bases between them. There are 13 residues in the CDR3. In germline, CDR1 is MDHEN, CDR2 SYDVKM. TCRdb re-derived calls from the RT-PCR reads in MiXCR, one entry per CDR3 protein. Found here are around 200,000 distinct CDR3 sequences, around two fifths of them singletons; the top ten hold about 9.9%. The TCR comes from a human donor who was either an allogeneic HSCT recipient or a stem cell or donor lymphocyte infusion donor (not recorded which). It is not recorded whose cells these are; they may come from a transplant donor. This sequence joins TRBV28 and TRBJ2-3; weak D call: TRBD2 (6 bases). Source material: blood, either unsorted or a sorted T cell fraction (not recorded which). The CDR3 nucleotides are TGTGCCAGCTGCTCCGGGACTTTAGATACGCAGTATTTT. The encoded protein is CASCSGTLDTQYF.